Listed below are T cell receptor beta chains from one sample, sequenced in a study of technical replicates of blood from a few donors. The data were produced by immunoSEQ multiplex PCR, yet TCRdb's version contains in-frame clones alone and is incomplete. The repertoire holds 75,000 to 90,000 clones, 85% to 95% seen once, with roughly 0.26% in the top ten. The sample comprised T cells isolated from PBMCs. The source of these receptors is a human donor in good health. The CDR3 runs from the conserved cysteine through the conserved F or W. A D gene is named only where the DNA matches it firmly. Expanded clones get a size class; other rows say once, few or many, or leave the size out.

v_call,clone_size,d_call,j_call,cdr3_nt,cdr3_aa
TRBV11-3,NA,NA,TRBJ2-1,TGTGCCAGCAGCTTAGAGAGTGGAGGGGAGCAGTTCTTC,CASSLESGGEQFF
TRBV4-1,once,TRBD2,TRBJ2-5,TGCGCCAGCAGACTCGGACTAGCGGGTTCCCAAGAGACCCAGTACTTC,CASRLGLAGSQETQYF
TRBV7-8,NA,TRBD1,TRBJ1-5,TGTGCCAGCAGCTTACAGGGGGCATGGGGCAATCAGCCCCAGCATTTT,CASSLQGAWGNQPQHF
TRBV30,NA,NA,TRBJ2-1,TGTGCCTGGAGGGGGGGACAGTCTAAGGTCTACAATGAGCAGTTCTTC,CAWRGGQSKVYNEQFF
TRBV10-3,NA,NA,TRBJ1-1,TGTGCCGGGTCCGAGCGGTTGAACACTGAAGCTTTCTTT,CAGSERLNTEAFF
TRBV5-1,NA,TRBD1,TRBJ2-7,TGCGCCAGCAGCCTGGGGACGGGACAGGTCTCCTACGAGCAGTACTTC,CASSLGTGQVSYEQYF
TRBV6-5,NA,NA,TRBJ1-2,TGTGCCAGCAGTTACGACAGACAAGGCTACACCTTC,CASSYDRQGYTF
TRBV7-6,NA,TRBD2,TRBJ2-2,TGTGCCAGCAGTTACCTAGCGGGGGGCCAGGTCGGGGAGCTGTTTTTT,CASSYLAGGQVGELFF
TRBV4-2,NA,TRBD2,TRBJ2-3,TGTGCCAGCAGCCAACGCCCGGGACTAGCGGGAGGGGAGGGCACAGATACGCAGTATTTT,CASSQRPGLAGGEGTDTQYF
TRBV6-5,NA,NA,TRBJ1-1,TGTGCCAGCAGTTACTCGAAGGGAGGGGTGAACACTGAAGCTTTCTTT,CASSYSKGGVNTEAFF
TRBV27,NA,NA,TRBJ2-5,TGTGCCAGCAGTTATGGGGGGAGTGAGACCCAGTACTTC,CASSYGGSETQYF
TRBV10-2,NA,NA,TRBJ1-1,TGCGCCAGCAGTCCAAGAGATCCGAACACTGAAGCTTTCTTT,CASSPRDPNTEAFF
TRBV28,NA,TRBD2,TRBJ2-1,TGTGCCAGCAGCCCAGCACCGGGACTAGCGGGAGTGGAGAGGGGCAATGAGCAGTTCTTC,CASSPAPGLAGVERGNEQFF
TRBV10-3,NA,NA,TRBJ1-1,TGTGCCATCAGTGAGTCAGGGGGAACTGAAGCTTTCTTT,CAISESGGTEAFF
TRBV10-3,NA,TRBD2,TRBJ2-1,TGTGCCATCATGCGGACTAGCGGAAGCTCCAATGAGCAGTTCTTC,CAIMRTSGSSNEQFF
TRBV5-1,once,TRBD1,TRBJ2-7,TGCGCCAGCAGCTTAACCTGGGACAGGGGCTACGAGCAGTACTTC,CASSLTWDRGYEQYF
TRBV7-8,once,NA,TRBJ1-4,TGTGCCAGCGGTCGGCAGGGTAATGAAAAACTGTTTTTT,CASGRQGNEKLFF
TRBV28,NA,NA,TRBJ2-3,TGTGCCAGCAGTCTACCAACTCGCACAGATACGCAGTATTTT,CASSLPTRTDTQYF
TRBV5-7,NA,NA,TRBJ2-1,TGTGCCAGCTATATAGAGTCGCCGCATTACAATGAGCAGTTCTTC,CASYIESPHYNEQFF
TRBV7-2,once,NA,TRBJ2-6,TGTGCCAGCAGCTTAGAGGGGGTTGGCGCCAACGTCCTGACTTTC,CASSLEGVGANVLTF
TRBV12-5,NA,NA,TRBJ2-3,TGTGCTAGTGGTTTGGTGTGGGACAACACAGATACGCAGTATTTT,CASGLVWDNTDTQYF
TRBV11-2,NA,NA,TRBJ1-3,TGTGCCAGCAGCTTAGATCTGGGCCGCTACTCTGGAAACACCATATATTTT,CASSLDLGRYSGNTIYF
TRBV14,NA,TRBD2,TRBJ2-3,TGTGCCAGCAGCCAAGACCTACGGGGGGGAACAGATACGCAGTATTTT,CASSQDLRGGTDTQYF
TRBV4-1,NA,TRBD1,TRBJ2-7,TGCGCCAGCAGCCAAACAGGGGGCTACGAGCAGTACTTC,CASSQTGGYEQYF
TRBV30,NA,TRBD2,TRBJ2-3,TGTGCCTCGAGGACTAGCGGGTGGGATACGCAGTATTTT,CASRTSGWDTQYF
TRBV4-1,NA,NA,TRBJ1-1,TGCGCCAGCAGCCAACTTATCGGGACATTGAACACTGAAGCTTTCTTT,CASSQLIGTLNTEAFF
TRBV21-1,NA,NA,TRBJ2-6,TGTGCCAGCAGCCCCACGCTCCGCTTCCGGGAGAACCCCTCTGGGGCCAACGTCCTGACTTTC,CASSPTLRFRENPSGANVLTF
TRBV30,NA,TRBD1,TRBJ1-2,TGTGCCTGGAGTGGAAACAGGGGACCCTACTATGGCTACACCTTC,CAWSGNRGPYYGYTF